Presented here are 14 T cell receptor beta chains from one specimen sequenced in a study of blood T cell repertoires in COVID-19. The protocol was immunoSEQ multiplex PCR, while the TCRdb copy is restricted to in-frame clones and leaves out a portion. The repertoire consists of tens of thousands of clones, with 90% occurring once and the leading ten covering around 2.9%. Sequenced sample: peripheral blood. Every receptor here comes from a man in his 70s with acute or convalescent COVID-19.

V gene TRBV4-3 combines with J gene TRBJ1-2, with a tentative D call TRBD1 (6 bases). This CDR3 spans 16 amino acids. The V and J ends lost 0 bases and 5 bases respectively, with 16 bases between them. Germline CDR1 and CDR2: LGHNA and YSLEER. The CDR3 coding sequence is TGCGCCAGCAGCCAAGACAAAAGGGGGGGTGGATATGGCTACACCTTC. Protein: CASSQDKRGGGYGYTF.

This rearrangement joins TRBV6-4 to TRBJ2-1; TRBD2 matches 12 bases. The V segment lost 3 bases and the J segment 8 bases; nucleotides outside the gene matches: 5. CDR1 MRHNA and CDR2 SNTAGT come from the germline V gene. This CDR3 comprises 15 residues. DNA of the CDR3: TGTGCCAGCAGTGAAGGGCTAGCGGGGGGGTATGAGCAGTTCTTC. Its protein is CASSEGLAGGYEQFF.

The table lists this clone with a count of one. The V gene is TRBV4-3, the J gene TRBJ2-1, with 11 bases lining up with TRBD2. The trim removed 0 bases at V and 9 bases at J, leaving 4 bases unmatched. The CDR3 covers 15 residues. The germline V gene encodes CDR1 LGHNA and CDR2 YSLEER. CDR3 amino acids: CASSQEFGLAGEQFF. The CDR3 DNA reads TGCGCCAGCAGCCAAGAGTTTGGACTAGCGGGTGAGCAGTTCTTC.

The gene calls are TRBV6-5 and TRBJ1-6, with D hard to call. With 6 bases removed from V and 9 bases from J, the gap between germline ends came to 15 bases. Germline-derived CDR1 and CDR2 are MNHEY and SVGAGI. The CDR3 contains 14 residues. The CDR3 loop is CASSLSEERSPLHF. The DNA of the CDR3 is TGTGCCAGCAGCCTGTCAGAAGAGCGTTCACCCCTCCACTTT.

The chain recombines TRBV11-2 with TRBJ2-7, with 7 bases that match TRBD1. V gave up 6 bases and J gave up 0 bases; unmatched junction bases: 2. This CDR3 comprises 13 residues. Germline values: CDR1 SGHAT, CDR2 FQNNGV. The CDR3 is CASRGTASYEQYF. The CDR3 nucleotides read TGTGCCAGCAGGGGGACAGCCTCCTACGAGCAGTACTTC.

Concerning this clone itself: One junction end disagrees with the germline gene, perhaps due to a read error. The chain recombines TRBV9 with TRBJ2-7, with 7 bases aligning to TRBD2. CDR1 and CDR2 from the germline V gene are SGDLS and YYNGEE. CDR3 length: 12 amino acids. CDR3 DNA: TGTGCCAGCAGCGTAGATCGGGGGGTCCACCACTTC. Its protein product is CASSVDRGVHHF.

The chain combines TRBV7-8 with TRBJ2-1, with 12 bases fitting TRBD1. The CDR3 has 16 amino acids. Germline V lookup: CDR1 SGHVS, CDR2 FQNEAQ. V lost 5 bases and J lost 6; bases outside the gene matches: 8. DNA of the CDR3: TGTGCCAGCAGCGGCCGGGACAGGGGGCGAGGCAATGAGCAGTTCTTC. This translates into CASSGRDRGRGNEQFF.

CDR3 protein: CASSAYRASGNTIYF. CDR3 sequence (DNA): TGTGCCAGCAGCGCCTACAGGGCCTCTGGAAACACCATATATTTT. The gene calls are TRBV7-2 and TRBJ1-3, with D possibly TRBD1 on 6 matching bases. Between the trimmed V and J ends, which lost 5 bases and 0 bases, there was a span of 11 bases. This CDR3 has 15 residues. In germline, CDR1 is SGHTA, CDR2 FQGNSA. Drawing the rest from reference TRBV7-2 and TRBJ1-3, the complete variable domain is GAGVSQSPSNKVTEKGKDVELRCDPISGHTALYWYRQSLGQGLEFLIYFQGNSAPDKSGLPSDRFSAERTGGSVSTLTIQRTQQEDSAVYLCASSAYRASGNTIYFGEGSWLTVV.

V usage is TRBV3-1 (or the pseudogene TRBV3-2) and J usage is TRBJ2-7; D is perhaps TRBD2 (6 bases). The CDR3 sequence is 15 residues long. V was clipped by 4 bases and J by 2 bases, with 15 bases between them. Germline V lookup: CDR1 LGHDT, CDR2 YNNKEL (reference sequence). This chain's CDR3 is CASSLYGGGTYEQYF. CDR3 DNA: TGTGCCAGCAGCCTCTACGGGGGTGGCACCTACGAGCAGTACTTC.

V gene TRBV19 combines with J gene TRBJ2-1; TRBD2 matches at 13 bases. Per germline, CDR1 LNHDA and CDR2 SQIVND (reference sequence). This CDR3 spans 16 amino acids. V lost 4 bases and J lost 8; bases outside the gene matches: 8. Written as DNA, the CDR3 is TGTGCCAGTAGTACCCGACTAGCGGGAGGAAGAGATGAGCAGTTCTTC. Its protein product is CASSTRLAGGRDEQFF.

The V and J genes are TRBV7-8 and TRBJ1-5; D gene ambiguous. Germline-derived CDR1 and CDR2 are SGHVS and FQNEAQ. The V end was cut by 3 bases, the J end by 4 bases, with 10 bases between. This CDR3 contains 14 residues. The CDR3 DNA reads TGTGCCAGCAGCTTCGACACTGGGAATCAGCCCCAGCATTTT. Translation gives CASSFDTGNQPQHF.

The chain links TRBV5-4 to TRBJ1-4; TRBD1 matches at 11 bases. Germline CDR1 reads SGHNT; CDR2 reads YYREEE (reference sequence). The CDR3 runs to 16 residues. Trimming cost V 3 bases and J 4 bases; bases outside gene matches: 5. CDR3 sequence reads: CASSSRTGGGNEKLFF. The DNA of the CDR3 is TGTGCCAGCAGCTCCCGGACAGGGGGCGGTAATGAAAAACTGTTTTTT.

This chain uses TRBV7-8 with TRBJ1-4; D perhaps matches TRBD1 (5 bases). CDR3 length: 14 residues. Germline CDR1 and CDR2: SGHVS and FQNEAQ. V was cut by 2 bases and J by 5 bases, with 9 bases left in between. This chain's CDR3 is CASSLLSGNEKLFF. CDR3 DNA sequence: TGTGCCAGCAGCTTACTTTCAGGGAATGAAAAACTGTTTTTT.

The chain is built from TRBV2 and TRBJ2-3; D may be TRBD1 (6 bases). The CDR3 has 14 amino acids. Per germline, CDR1 SNHLY and CDR2 FYNNEI. The germline V and J ends were trimmed by 7 bases and 2 bases, with 13 bases remaining between them. CDR3 region: CASNPRQVTDTQYF. CDR3 in DNA: TGTGCCAGCAACCCTCGACAGGTCACAGATACGCAGTATTTT. The full variable domain, with the rest looked up from reference TRBV2 and TRBJ2-3, is EPEVTQTPSHQVTQMGQEVILRCVPISNHLYFYWYRQILGQKVEFLVSFYNNEISEKSEIFDDQFSVERPDGSNFTLKIRSTKLEDSAMYFCASNPRQVTDTQYFGPGTRLTVL.